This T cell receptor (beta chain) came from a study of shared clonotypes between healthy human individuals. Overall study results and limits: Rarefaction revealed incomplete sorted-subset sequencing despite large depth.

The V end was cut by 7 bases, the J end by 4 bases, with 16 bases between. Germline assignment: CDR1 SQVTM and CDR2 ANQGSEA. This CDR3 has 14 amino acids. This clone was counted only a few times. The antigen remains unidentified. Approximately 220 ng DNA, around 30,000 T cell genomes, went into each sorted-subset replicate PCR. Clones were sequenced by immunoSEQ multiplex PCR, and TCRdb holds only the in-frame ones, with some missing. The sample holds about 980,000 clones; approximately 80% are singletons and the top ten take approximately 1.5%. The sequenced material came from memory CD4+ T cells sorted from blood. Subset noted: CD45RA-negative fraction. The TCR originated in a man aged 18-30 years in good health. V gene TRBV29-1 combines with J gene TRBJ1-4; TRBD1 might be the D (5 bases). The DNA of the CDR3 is TGCAGCGCTTCCACGGGGGGGGTTAATGAAAAACTGTTTTTT. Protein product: CSASTGGVNEKLFF.